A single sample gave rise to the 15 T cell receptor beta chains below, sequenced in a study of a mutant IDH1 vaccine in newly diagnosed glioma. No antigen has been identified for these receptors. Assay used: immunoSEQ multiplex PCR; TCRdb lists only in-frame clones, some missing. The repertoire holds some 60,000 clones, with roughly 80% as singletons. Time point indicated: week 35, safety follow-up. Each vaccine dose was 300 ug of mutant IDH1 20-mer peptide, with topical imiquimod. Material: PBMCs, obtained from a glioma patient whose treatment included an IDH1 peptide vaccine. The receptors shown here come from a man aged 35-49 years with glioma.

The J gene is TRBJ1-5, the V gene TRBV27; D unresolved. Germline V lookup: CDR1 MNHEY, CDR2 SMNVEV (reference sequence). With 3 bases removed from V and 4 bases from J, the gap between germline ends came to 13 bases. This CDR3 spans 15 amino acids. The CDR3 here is CASSFAHGLNQPQHF. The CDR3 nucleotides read TGTGCCAGCAGTTTCGCCCACGGGCTGAATCAGCCCCAGCATTTT.

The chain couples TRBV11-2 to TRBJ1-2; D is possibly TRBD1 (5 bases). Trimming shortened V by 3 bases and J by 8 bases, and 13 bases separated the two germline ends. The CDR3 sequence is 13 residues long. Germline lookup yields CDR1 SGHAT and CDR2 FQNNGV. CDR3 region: CASSFDSYGGYTF. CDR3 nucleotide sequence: TGTGCCAGCAGCTTCGACAGCTATGGGGGCTACACCTTC.

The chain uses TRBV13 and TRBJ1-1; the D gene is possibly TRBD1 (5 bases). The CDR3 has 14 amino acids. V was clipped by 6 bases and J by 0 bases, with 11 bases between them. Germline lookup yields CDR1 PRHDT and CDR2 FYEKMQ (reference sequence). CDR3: CASSPGPLNTEAFF. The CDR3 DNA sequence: TGTGCCAGCAGTCCGGGACCGCTGAACACTGAAGCTTTCTTT. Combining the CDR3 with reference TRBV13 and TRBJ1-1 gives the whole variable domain AAGVIQSPRHLIKEKRETATLKCYPIPRHDTVYWYQQGPGQDPQFLISFYEKMQSDKGSIPDRFSAQQFSDYHSELNMSSLELGDSALYFCASSPGPLNTEAFFGQGTRLTVV.

Here the CDR3 DNA reads TGCGCCAGCAGCTCGGCGCACATTCGGGGTGAAAAACTGTTTTTT. It specifies CASSSAHIRGEKLFF. This chain joins TRBV4-3 and TRBJ1-4, with unresolved D. There are 15 residues in the CDR3. Germline CDR1 reads LGHNA; CDR2 reads YSLEER. V lost 5 bases, J lost 7 bases, and 17 bases lay in between.

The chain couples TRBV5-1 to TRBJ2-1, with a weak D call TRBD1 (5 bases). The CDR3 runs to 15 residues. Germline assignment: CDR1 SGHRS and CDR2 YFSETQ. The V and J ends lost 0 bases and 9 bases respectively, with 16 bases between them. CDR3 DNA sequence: TGCGCCAGCAGCTTGGTTGGGCAGGGTTCTGGTGAGCAGTTCTTC. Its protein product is CASSLVGQGSGEQFF.

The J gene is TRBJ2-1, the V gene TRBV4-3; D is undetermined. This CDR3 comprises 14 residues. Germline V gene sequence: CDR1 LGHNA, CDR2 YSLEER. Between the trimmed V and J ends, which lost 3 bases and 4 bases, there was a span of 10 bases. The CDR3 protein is CASSHPPEYNEQFF. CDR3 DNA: TGCGCCAGCAGCCACCCCCCAGAATACAATGAGCAGTTCTTC.

Written as DNA, the CDR3 is TGTGCCAGCAGCGCCACGGGACAGGGGTTAGCCAAAAACATTCAGTACTTC. Translating gives CASSATGQGLAKNIQYF. The chain is built from TRBV5-6 and TRBJ2-4; 10 bases fit TRBD1. CDR1 SGHDT and CDR2 YYEEEE come from the germline V gene. Trimming took 4 bases from V and 0 from J; bases not matched to a gene: 7. The CDR3 runs 17 residues. The full variable domain, rest sourced from reference TRBV5-6 and TRBJ2-4, is DAGVTQSPTHLIKTRGQQVTLRCSPKSGHDTVSWYQQALGQGPQFIFQYYEEEERQRGNFPDRFSGHQFPNYSSELNVNALLLGDSALYLCASSATGQGLAKNIQYFGAGTRLSVL.

The CDR3 loop reads CASSEWGILSYEQYF. In DNA, the CDR3 is TGCGCCAGCAGTGAATGGGGCATCCTCTCCTACGAGCAGTACTTC. The chain employs TRBV10-2 and TRBJ2-7; tentative D call: TRBD1 (5 bases). The CDR3 has 15 residues. The germline gives CDR1 WSHSY, CDR2 SAAADI. V lost 3 bases, J lost 0 bases, and 12 bases lay in between.

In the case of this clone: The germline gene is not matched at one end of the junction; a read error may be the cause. In nucleotides, the CDR3 is TGTGCCAGCCCACCGGGGGCCGGCACAGATACGCAGTATTTT. Translating it yields CASPPGAGTDTQYF. The chain couples TRBV18 to TRBJ2-3, with D possibly being TRBD1 or TRBD2 (6 bases each). The CDR3 is made up of 14 amino acids. Per the germline V gene, CDR1 is KGHSH and CDR2 is LQKENI. Together with reference TRBV18 and TRBJ2-3, the CDR3 gives the full variable domain: NAGVMQNPRHLVRRRGQEARLRCSPMKGHSHVYWYRQLPEEGLKFMVYLQKENIIDESGMPKERFSAEFPKEGPSILRIQQVVRGDSAAYFCASPPGAGTDTQYFGPGTRLTVL.

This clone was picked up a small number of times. The CDR3 region is CASSSRVLGQPQHF. As DNA, the CDR3 is TGTGCCAGCAGCTCCAGGGTCCTCGGCCAGCCCCAGCATTTT. V usage is TRBV27 and J usage is TRBJ1-5, with D possibly TRBD1 on 5 matching bases. The germline CDR1 and CDR2 sequences are MNHEY and SMNVEV (reference sequence). This CDR3 comprises 14 residues. Trimming pared 6 bases from V and 7 bases from J, leaving 16 bases between.

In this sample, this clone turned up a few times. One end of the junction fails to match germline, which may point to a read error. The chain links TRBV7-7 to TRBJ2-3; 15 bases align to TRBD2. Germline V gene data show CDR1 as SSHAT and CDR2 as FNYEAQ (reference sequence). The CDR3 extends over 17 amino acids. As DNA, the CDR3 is TGTGCTAGCAGCGATATGCCGGGACTAGCGGGGGGAGATACGCAGTATTTT. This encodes CASSDMPGLAGGDTQYF.

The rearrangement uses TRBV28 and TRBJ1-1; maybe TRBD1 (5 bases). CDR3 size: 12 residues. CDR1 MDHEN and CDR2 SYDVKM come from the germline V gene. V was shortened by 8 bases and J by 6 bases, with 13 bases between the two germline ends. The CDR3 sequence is CASASGTAEAFF. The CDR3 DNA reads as TGTGCCAGCGCTTCAGGGACGGCTGAAGCTTTCTTT.

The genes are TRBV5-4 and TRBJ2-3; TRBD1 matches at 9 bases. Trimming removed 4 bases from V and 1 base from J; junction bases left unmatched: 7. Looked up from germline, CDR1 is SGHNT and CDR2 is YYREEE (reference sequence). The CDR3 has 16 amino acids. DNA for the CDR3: TGTGCCAGCAGCCAACGAACAGGGGGCGGCACAGATACGCAGTATTTT. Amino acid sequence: CASSQRTGGGTDTQYF.

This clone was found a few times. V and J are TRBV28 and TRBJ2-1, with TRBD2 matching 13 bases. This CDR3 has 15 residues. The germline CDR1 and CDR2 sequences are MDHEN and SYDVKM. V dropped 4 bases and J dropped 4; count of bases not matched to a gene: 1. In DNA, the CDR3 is TGTGCCAGCAGTTGGGGACTAGCGGGGTACAATGAGCAGTTCTTC. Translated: CASSWGLAGYNEQFF. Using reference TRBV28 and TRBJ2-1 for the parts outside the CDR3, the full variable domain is DVKVTQSSRYLVKRTGEKVFLECVQDMDHENMFWYRQDPGLGLRLIYFSYDVKMKEKGDIPEGYSVSREKKERFSLILESASTNQTSMYLCASSWGLAGYNEQFFGPGTRLTVL.

The CDR3 DNA reads as TGTGCCAGCAGCTTCGACAGCCTTGGGGCCAACGTCCTGACTTTC. Translating gives CASSFDSLGANVLTF. The chain couples TRBV7-2 to TRBJ2-6, with D possibly TRBD1 on 5 matching bases. With 3 bases removed from V and 3 bases from J, the gap between germline ends came to 9 bases. CDR3 length: 15 residues. From germline, CDR1 is SGHTA and CDR2 FQGNSA.